These 30 T cell receptor beta chains came from one sample sequenced in a study of shared clonotypes between healthy human individuals. Profiling relied on immunoSEQ multiplex PCR, and the TCRdb table lists in-frame clones only, not all of them. The sample has millions of clones; about 95% are singletons. Naive CD8 cells, CD45RO-negative and positively selected for CCR7, excluded terminally differentiated effector memory CD45RA+ cells. Sequencing was carried out using naive CD8+ T cells sorted from blood. These receptor sequences come from a man between 18 and 35 years old in good health.

The chain recombines TRBV19 with TRBJ1-1, with D tentatively TRBD1 (5 bases). V dropped 8 bases and J dropped 4 bases, with 17 bases sitting between them. Germline V gene sequence: CDR1 LNHDA, CDR2 SQIVND (reference sequence). CDR3 length: 14 amino acids. The CDR3 region is CASLHRPLGTEAFF. CDR3 in DNA: TGTGCCAGTCTACACAGGCCACTAGGCACTGAAGCTTTCTTT.

CDR3 residues: CASSRTSGNSYEQYF. CDR3 DNA: TGTGCCAGCAGCCGGACTAGCGGAAACTCCTACGAGCAGTACTTC. The chain carries TRBV14 and TRBJ2-7; TRBD2 agrees at 10 bases. The ends lost 4 bases at V and 0 bases at J; junction bases unmatched: 3. The CDR3 sequence is 15 residues long. Germline assignment: CDR1 SGHDN and CDR2 FVKESK.

In this sample, this clone turned up once. This chain links TRBV19 with TRBJ1-2; 8 nucleotides line up with TRBD1. This CDR3 region has 16 residues. CDR1 and CDR2 from the germline V gene are LNHDA and SQIVND (reference sequence). With V trimmed by 4 bases and J by 4 bases, 11 bases remained unmatched. CDR3: CASSTQRTGIPYGYTF. The CDR3 bases are TGTGCCAGTAGTACACAGAGGACAGGGATTCCCTATGGCTACACCTTC.

J is TRBJ2-7 and V is TRBV21-1; the listed D gene, TRBD2, was not tested against the DNA. TRBV21-1 is annotated as a pseudogene. The CDR3 consists of 12 residues. CDR3 amino acids: CALLAGFYEQYF. CDR3 DNA: TGTGCCTTACTAGCGGGATTCTACGAGCAGTACTTC.

The sample holds one count of this clone. The gene calls are TRBV5-1 and TRBJ2-1, with D perhaps TRBD2 (6 bases). Germline V lookup: CDR1 SGHRS, CDR2 YFSETQ. The V end was cut by 4 bases, the J end by 5 bases, with 16 bases between. CDR3 length: 15 residues. The CDR3 region is CASSPGTAGNNEQFF. CDR3 bases: TGCGCCAGCAGCCCCGGGACTGCCGGGAACAATGAGCAGTTCTTC. Drawing the rest from reference TRBV5-1 and TRBJ2-1, the complete variable domain is KAGVTQTPRYLIKTRGQQVTLSCSPISGHRSVSWYQQTPGQGLQFLFEYFSETQRNKGNFPGRFSGRQFSNSRSEMNVSTLELGDSALYLCASSPGTAGNNEQFFGPGTRLTVL.

This chain uses TRBV30 with TRBJ2-1; 9 bases map to TRBD2. The CDR3 is made up of 15 amino acids. The V and J ends lost 0 bases and 7 bases, in that order; junction bases with no gene match: 7. Per the germline V gene, CDR1 is GTSNPN and CDR2 is SVGIG (reference sequence). This chain's CDR3 is CAWSVTAGGGNEQFF. As DNA, the CDR3 is TGTGCCTGGAGTGTTACGGCGGGAGGGGGGAATGAGCAGTTCTTC.

V gene TRBV5-4 combines with J gene TRBJ2-1; TRBD2 might be the D (6 bases). Trimming stripped 6 bases from V and 4 bases from J, with 11 bases between. The CDR3 contains 13 residues. Germline lookup yields CDR1 SGHNT and CDR2 YYREEE (reference sequence). The CDR3 sequence: CASTPSGYNEQFF. CDR3 DNA: TGTGCCAGCACCCCAAGCGGGTACAATGAGCAGTTCTTC.

This clone was recorded once. The J gene is TRBJ2-1, the V gene TRBV4-1; 10 bases line up with TRBD2. The germline V gene encodes CDR1 MGHRA and CDR2 YSYEKL. CDR3 length equals 15 residues. The V gene end was trimmed by 1 base and the J gene end by 12 bases; junction bases not matched to a gene: 9. CDR3 bases: TGCGCCAGCAGCCAAGTTCTAGCGGGGGCCCTTTGGCAGTTCTTC. The encoded protein is CASSQVLAGALWQFF.

This chain uses TRBV25-1 with TRBJ2-7, with D possibly matching TRBD1 (5 bases). Deletions cut 5 bases from V and 1 base from J, with 15 bases between. CDR1 is MGHDK and CDR2 is SYGVNS in the germline V gene. The CDR3 is 15 amino acids. The chain's CDR3 is CASSLGQGHSYEQYF. CDR3 sequence (DNA): TGTGCCAGCAGTCTTGGGCAGGGTCATTCCTACGAGCAGTACTTC.

The chain joins TRBV5-1 to TRBJ2-7; the match to TRBD1 covers 10 bases. This CDR3 region has 15 residues. V was clipped by 2 bases and J by 3 bases; unmatched bases: 5. Germline V CDR1 and CDR2: SGHRS, YFSETQ. The CDR3 protein is CASSFLGQGYYEQYF. The DNA of the CDR3 is TGCGCCAGCAGCTTCTTGGGACAGGGGTACTACGAGCAGTACTTC.

Comments on this clone: Other nucleotide sequences from this sample produce the same CDR3. V and J are TRBV27 and TRBJ2-1; D is possibly TRBD2 (5 bases). The CDR3 extends over 14 amino acids. The V gene lost 0 bases and the J gene lost 3 bases, with 6 bases spanning the gap. The V gene's germline CDR1 is MNHEY and CDR2 SMNVEV (reference sequence). The CDR3 DNA is TGTGCCAGCAGTTTATCGGCGGGCTACAATGAGCAGTTCTTC. This sequence encodes CASSLSAGYNEQFF.

This chain connects TRBV6-5 to TRBJ2-5; D gene ambiguous. In germline, CDR1 is MNHEY, CDR2 SVGAGI. Between the trimmed V and J ends, which lost 4 bases and 1 base, there was a span of 7 bases. This CDR3 has 13 residues. CDR3 region: CASSLNSQETQYF. CDR3 coding DNA: TGTGCCAGCAGTTTGAACAGCCAAGAGACCCAGTACTTC.

This rearrangement joins TRBV29-1 to TRBJ2-2, with TRBD1 matching over 7 bases. The CDR3 runs to 13 residues. J gave up 0 bases and V 7 bases, and 2 bases lay outside the gene matches. Germline loops: CDR1 SQVTM, CDR2 ANQGSEA. CDR3 loop: CSGDRANTGELFF. The CDR3 DNA follows: TGCAGCGGCGACAGGGCGAACACCGGGGAGCTGTTTTTT.

The rearrangement uses TRBV25-1 and TRBJ2-3; D remains unclear. The CDR3 runs to 14 residues. From germline, CDR1 is MGHDK and CDR2 SYGVNS. Trimming stripped 3 bases from V and 2 bases from J, with 9 bases between. The CDR3 nucleotides are TGTGCCAGCAGTGAGAGTACATACACAGATACGCAGTATTTT. It encodes CASSESTYTDTQYF.

On this clone: A much larger clone differs from this one at a single base, so this may be a read error. In the same sample, other DNA sequences code for this CDR3. The chain carries TRBV5-4 and TRBJ1-1, with TRBD1 as a possible D gene (5 bases). The CDR3 has 13 amino acids. V was clipped by 4 bases and J by 0 bases, with 7 bases between them. Germline values: CDR1 SGHNT, CDR2 YYREEE (reference sequence). The CDR3 coding sequence is TGTGCCAGCAGCCTGACAGTGAACACTGAAGCTTTCTTT. Translated: CASSLTVNTEAFF.

This chain links TRBV4-1 with TRBJ2-7; possible D gene TRBD1, 5 bases. Trimming took 0 bases from V and 0 from J, leaving 9 bases between them. The CDR3 consists of 15 residues. Germline V lookup: CDR1 MGHRA, CDR2 YSYEKL. CDR3 coding DNA: TGCGCCAGCAGCCAAGATCCAGGGCGCTCCTACGAGCAGTACTTC. This gives the protein CASSQDPGRSYEQYF.

The chain joins TRBV28 to TRBJ2-7; D is uncertain. Germline CDR1 MDHEN, CDR2 SYDVKM. The CDR3 spans 13 residues. Trimming shortened V by 8 bases and J by 4 bases, and 15 bases separated the two germline ends. The CDR3 bases are TGTGCCAGCCGCGTTGAGGTGGATTACGAGCAGTACTTC. Residues: CASRVEVDYEQYF.

V is TRBV5-5 and J is TRBJ2-7; TRBD1 aligns across 8 bases. Looked up from germline, CDR1 is SGHKS and CDR2 is YYEKEE (reference sequence). The trim removed 5 bases at V and 7 bases at J, leaving 8 bases unmatched. The CDR3 contains 13 residues. CDR3 nucleotide sequence: TGTGCCAGCAGATCCGACAGGGGTAGGGAGCAGTACTTC. This sequence encodes CASRSDRGREQYF.

There are a few counts of this clone. The V and J genes are TRBV19 and TRBJ1-6; D gene uncertain. CDR1 and CDR2 from the germline V gene are LNHDA and SQIVND (reference sequence). The germline V and J ends were trimmed by 4 bases and 6 bases, with 16 bases remaining between them. The CDR3 extends over 16 amino acids. The CDR3 sequence is CASSTPRPASNSPLHF. The CDR3 DNA reads as TGTGCCAGTAGTACCCCAAGGCCGGCGAGTAATTCACCCCTCCACTTT. Filled out from reference TRBV19 and TRBJ1-6, the complete variable domain reads DGGITQSPKYLFRKEGQNVTLSCEQNLNHDAMYWYRQDPGQGLRLIYYSQIVNDFQKGDIAEGYSVSREKKESFPLTVTSAQKNPTAFYLCASSTPRPASNSPLHFGNGTRLTVT.

The CDR3 region has the DNA TGTGCCACTACCCACAGCGGCAATCAGCCCCAGCATTTT. This sequence encodes CATTHSGNQPQHF. V and J are TRBV21-1 and TRBJ1-5. TRBV21-1 represents a pseudogene. The CDR3 runs 13 residues.

The rearrangement uses TRBV6-1 and TRBJ1-2; 8 positions match TRBD1. CDR3 size: 13 residues. Germline CDR1 and CDR2: MNHNS and SASEGT. V lost 5 bases to trimming and J lost 8 bases; unmatched junction nucleotides: 7. Written as DNA, the CDR3 is TGTGCCAGCAGTTCCGGGACAGGTCCGGGCTACACCTTC. Translating gives CASSSGTGPGYTF.

With regard to this clone: This CDR3 fails to terminate in the conserved phenylalanine or tryptophan, so it likely reflects a read error. The DNA is omitted, as the CDR3 cannot be located on it reliably, and the CDR3 follows TCRdb's listing. This sequence joins TRBV20-1 and TRBJ2-6; the table assigns TRBD1, which was not confirmed against the DNA. 11 amino acids form the CDR3, both terminal residues included. From germline, CDR1 is DFQATT and CDR2 SNEGSKA (reference sequence). CDR3 protein: CSASRDGGLLG.

This chain connects TRBV4-1 to TRBJ2-2; D may be TRBD1 (6 bases). V lost 1 base, J lost 6 bases, and 12 bases lay in between. CDR1 and CDR2 (germline): MGHRA, YSYEKL. The CDR3 sequence is 15 residues long. The CDR3 region is CASSQGGLEAGELFF. The CDR3 nucleotides read TGCGCCAGCAGCCAAGGGGGGCTAGAGGCCGGGGAGCTGTTTTTT.

This chain's CDR3 is CASSLSPPGPLSTNEKLFF. In DNA, the CDR3 is TGTGCCAGCAGTTTATCCCCCCCAGGGCCCCTGTCGACTAATGAAAAACTGTTTTTT. The rearrangement joins TRBV27 to TRBJ1-4; D may be TRBD1 (5 bases). The ends were cut back, 0 bases at V and 2 bases at J, with 19 bases in the middle. Germline V CDR1 and CDR2: MNHEY, SMNVEV (reference sequence). The CDR3 contains 19 residues.

The V gene is TRBV11-2, the J gene TRBJ1-1; the D gene is possibly TRBD1 (5 bases). The CDR3 sequence is 16 residues long. Germline V gene lookup returns CDR1 SGHAT and CDR2 FQNNGV. The V and J ends lost 2 bases and 1 base respectively, with 14 bases between them. CDR3 in DNA: TGTGCCAGCAGCTTACTCCCGGGGCAGCAGAACACTGAAGCTTTCTTT. Amino acids: CASSLLPGQQNTEAFF.

The rearrangement links TRBV4-3 to TRBJ2-7; D gene uncertain. The ends were cut back, 0 bases at V and 4 bases at J, with 16 bases in the middle. Germline CDR1 and CDR2: LGHNA and YSLEER. The CDR3 totals 16 residues. CDR3 nucleotides: TGCGCCAGCAGCCAAGATGCTGGACCAACTGTATACGAGCAGTACTTC. This translates into CASSQDAGPTVYEQYF.

The rearrangement joins TRBV4-1 to TRBJ2-1; TRBD2 agrees at 13 bases. This CDR3 has 13 amino acids. The V segment lost 4 bases and the J segment 14 bases; nucleotides outside the gene matches: 5. Looked up from germline, CDR1 is MGHRA and CDR2 is YSYEKL. CDR3: CASSPGLAGYKFF. The CDR3 region has the DNA TGCGCCAGCAGCCCGGGACTAGCGGGGTATAAGTTCTTC.

V is TRBV6-1 and J is TRBJ2-6; D perhaps matches TRBD2 (5 bases). The CDR3 has 20 residues. V was shortened by 2 bases and J by 0 bases, with 20 bases between the two germline ends. From germline, CDR1 is MNHNS and CDR2 SASEGT. CDR3 amino acids: CASSERLGRPITSGANVLTF. CDR3 DNA sequence: TGTGCCAGCAGTGAACGGTTGGGGAGACCAATCACCTCTGGGGCCAACGTCCTGACTTTC.

The genes are TRBV13 and TRBJ1-1; D is perhaps TRBD1 (6 bases). CDR1 is PRHDT, CDR2 FYEKMQ, per germline (reference sequence). V shed 1 base and J shed 5 bases, with 14 bases lying between them. CDR3 size: 15 residues. The CDR3 spells CASSLATGAGTEAFF. CDR3 sequence (DNA): TGTGCCAGCAGCTTAGCGACGGGGGCTGGGACTGAAGCTTTCTTT.

The chain couples TRBV5-1 to TRBJ2-3, with 7 bases that match TRBD1. The CDR3 runs 15 residues. Per the germline V gene, CDR1 is SGHRS and CDR2 is YFSETQ. V was pared by 4 bases and J by 0 bases, with 5 bases of the junction left unmatched. The CDR3 spells CASSQGQTSTDTQYF. CDR3 DNA: TGCGCCAGCAGCCAGGGACAGACTAGCACAGATACGCAGTATTTT.